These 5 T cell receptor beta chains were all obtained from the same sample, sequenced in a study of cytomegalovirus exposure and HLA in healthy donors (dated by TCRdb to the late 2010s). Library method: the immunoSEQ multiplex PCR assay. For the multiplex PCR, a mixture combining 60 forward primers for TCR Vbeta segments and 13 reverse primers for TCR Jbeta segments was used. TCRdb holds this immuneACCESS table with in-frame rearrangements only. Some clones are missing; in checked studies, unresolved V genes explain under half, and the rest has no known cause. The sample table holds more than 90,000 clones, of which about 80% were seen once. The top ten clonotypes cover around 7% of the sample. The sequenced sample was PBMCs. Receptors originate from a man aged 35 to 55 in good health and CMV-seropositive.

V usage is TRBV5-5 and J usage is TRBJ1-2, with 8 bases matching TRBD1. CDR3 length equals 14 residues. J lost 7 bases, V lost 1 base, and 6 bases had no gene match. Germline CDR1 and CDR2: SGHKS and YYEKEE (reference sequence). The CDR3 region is CASSLSDRGSGYTF. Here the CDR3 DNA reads TGTGCCAGCAGCTTGAGTGACAGGGGCTCTGGCTACACCTTC.

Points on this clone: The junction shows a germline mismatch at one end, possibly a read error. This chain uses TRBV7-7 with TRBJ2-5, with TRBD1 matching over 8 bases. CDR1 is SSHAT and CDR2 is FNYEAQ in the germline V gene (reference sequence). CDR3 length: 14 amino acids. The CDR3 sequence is CASSPGTGQETQYF. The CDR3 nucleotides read TGTGCTAGCAGCCCCGGGACAGGTCAAGAGACCCAGTACTTC.

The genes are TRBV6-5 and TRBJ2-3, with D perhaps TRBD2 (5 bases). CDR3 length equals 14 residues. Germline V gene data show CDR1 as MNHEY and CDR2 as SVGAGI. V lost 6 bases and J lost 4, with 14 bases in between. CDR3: CASSPGRGADTQYF. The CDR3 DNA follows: TGTGCCAGCAGCCCTGGGAGAGGCGCAGATACGCAGTATTTT.

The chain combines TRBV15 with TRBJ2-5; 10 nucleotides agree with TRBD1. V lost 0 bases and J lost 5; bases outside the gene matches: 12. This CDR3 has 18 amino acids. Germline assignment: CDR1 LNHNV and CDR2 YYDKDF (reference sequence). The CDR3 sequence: CATSRDPETGGSYETQYF. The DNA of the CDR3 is TGTGCCACCAGCAGAGATCCCGAGACAGGGGGCAGTTATGAGACCCAGTACTTC.

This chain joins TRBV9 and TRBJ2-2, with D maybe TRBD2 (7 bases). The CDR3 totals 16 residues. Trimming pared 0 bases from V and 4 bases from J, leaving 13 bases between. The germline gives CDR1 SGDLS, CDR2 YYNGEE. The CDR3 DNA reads TGTGCCAGCAGCGTAGAGGGGGGGCCGGGCACCGGGGAGCTGTTTTTT. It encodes CASSVEGGPGTGELFF.